These T cell receptor beta chains were read from a single sample in a study of blood T cell repertoires in COVID-19. Measured with immunoSEQ multiplex PCR; TCRdb has only the in-frame clones, and not every one. The data contain about 150,000 clones, over 65% of them singletons. Specimen: peripheral blood. The receptors derive from a man in his fifties or sixties with acute or convalescent COVID-19. Both conserved end residues are part of each CDR3. D genes are given only for firm matches. Some rows mark clone size as missing; the rest say once, few, many or name a class of expanded clone.

clone_size | d_call | cdr3_length | j_call | v_call | cdr3_nt | cdr3_aa
few | - | 15 | TRBJ1-2 | TRBV30 | TGTGCCTCCTCTCAGCGAGGGAGGGCTAACTATGGCTACACCTTC | CASSQRGRANYGYTF
few | - | 13 | TRBJ1-1 | TRBV12-3/TRBV12-4 | TGTGCCAGCAGTTCGTACTTGAACACTGAAGCTTTCTTT | CASSSYLNTEAFF
- | - | 15 | TRBJ2-2 | TRBV7-8 | TGTGCCAGCAGCTTAGTGGGACTCAGCACCGGGGAGCTGTTTTTT | CASSLVGLSTGELFF
- | TRBD1 | 14 | TRBJ2-7 | TRBV5-1 | TGCGCCAGCAGCTTGACTGGACAGGCCTACGAGCAGTACTTC | CASSLTGQAYEQYF
once | - | 15 | TRBJ1-2 | TRBV10-3 | TGTGCCATCAGTGAGACCTCCGGGGGTAACTATGGCTACACCTTC | CAISETSGGNYGYTF
- | TRBD1 | 16 | TRBJ1-2 | TRBV19 | TGTGCCAGTAGTTTTGGCCTGGGACAGTTAAGCTATGGCTACACCTTC | CASSFGLGQLSYGYTF
- | - | 15 | TRBJ1-2 | TRBV7-9 | TGTGCCAGCAGAAAAAGAGGGGACACCGCCTATGGCTACACCTTC | CASRKRGDTAYGYTF
- | TRBD1 | 17 | TRBJ2-7 | TRBV15 | TGTGCCACCAGCAGAGGCCGACCCGGGACAGGGAACTACGAGCAGTACTTC | CATSRGRPGTGNYEQYF
- | - | 13 | TRBJ1-1 | TRBV5-1 | TGCGCCAGCAGCTTGGAACGGGAGGATGAAGCTTTCTTT | CASSLEREDEAFF
- | TRBD2 | 16 | TRBJ2-3 | TRBV2 | TGTGCCAGCAGGCTCGAGGATAGCGGGGGCACAGATACGCAGTATTTT | CASRLEDSGGTDTQYF
- | TRBD1 | 15 | TRBJ2-1 | TRBV28 | TGTGCCAGCCCCCCACGGGACAGGGGTCTCAATGAGCAGTTCTTC | CASPPRDRGLNEQFF
- | - | 13 | TRBJ1-3 | TRBV7-2 | TGTGCCAGCAGCCTGACACCTGGAAACACCATATATTTT | CASSLTPGNTIYF
- | - | 15 | TRBJ1-5 | TRBV19 | TGTGCCAGTAGTTTCGGCAGGGATAGCAATCAGCCCCAGCATTTT | CASSFGRDSNQPQHF
few | - | 15 | TRBJ1-1 | TRBV28 | TGTGCCAGCAGCAAAGGTAACAGGGCGAACACTGAAGCTTTCTTT | CASSKGNRANTEAFF
- | TRBD1 | 13 | TRBJ2-1 | TRBV19 | TGTGCCAGTTCCCGGGACAGGGACAATGAGCAGTTCTTC | CASSRDRDNEQFF
once | TRBD1 | 15 | TRBJ1-2 | TRBV3-1/TRBV3-2 | TGTGCCAGCAGCCAAATTCAGGGGGCCGGCTATGGCTACACCTTC | CASSQIQGAGYGYTF
- | TRBD1 | 16 | TRBJ1-4 | TRBV27 | TGTGCCAGCAGTTCCCGTCCGGGACAGGCTCAGGAAAAACTGTTTTTT | CASSSRPGQAQEKLFF
- | - | 12 | TRBJ2-5 | TRBV2 | TGTGCCAGCAGTCCCACAGAGGAGACCCAGTACTTC | CASSPTEETQYF
- | - | 12 | TRBJ1-1 | TRBV12-5 | TGTGCTAGTGGTCCGGGGGGCCCTGAAGCTTTCTTT | CASGPGGPEAFF
- | TRBD1 | 16 | TRBJ2-3 | TRBV3-1/TRBV3-2 | TGTGCCAGCAGCCGCAGGACAGGGTTTAGCACAGATACGCAGTATTTT | CASSRRTGFSTDTQYF
- | - | 16 | TRBJ2-7 | TRBV18 | TGTGCCAGCTCACCACCGTCCGGGGGGCGAGCCTACGAGCAGTACTTC | CASSPPSGGRAYEQYF
- | - | 13 | TRBJ1-1 | TRBV6-6 | TGTGCCAGCAGTTACGGCCAGGGCACTGAAGCTTTCTTT | CASSYGQGTEAFF
- | - | 11 | TRBJ1-2 | TRBV3-1/TRBV3-2 | TGTGCCAGCAGCCAAGAGGGCGGCTACACCTTC | CASSQEGGYTF
few | TRBD1 | 15 | TRBJ1-1 | TRBV9 | TGTGCCAGCAGCTCCTTATCAGGGGGCCCCACTGAAGCTTTCTTT | CASSSLSGGPTEAFF
few | TRBD1 | 15 | TRBJ1-1 | TRBV2 | TGTGCCAGCAGTGCGCTAGGGACAGATAACACTGAAGCTTTCTTT | CASSALGTDNTEAFF
- | - | 14 | TRBJ2-1 | TRBV19 | TGTGCCAGTACCCCGGGGGGCGGCTACAATGAGCAGTTCTTC | CASTPGGGYNEQFF
once | - | 13 | TRBJ2-3 | TRBV13 | TGTGCCAGCAGCCCTAACCACACAGATACGCAGTATTTT | CASSPNHTDTQYF
- | TRBD1 | 15 | TRBJ1-2 | TRBV6-5 | TGTGCCAGCAGTTCACGACAGGGGAGGAACTATGGCTACACCTTC | CASSSRQGRNYGYTF
- | - | 14 | TRBJ1-2 | TRBV7-3 | TGTGCCAGCAGCAACCCCGGACAGTCCTATGGCTACACCTTC | CASSNPGQSYGYTF
- | TRBD1 | 16 | TRBJ1-3 | TRBV19 | TGTGCCAGTAGCCAAACCGGGACAGGATATGGAAACACCATATATTTT | CASSQTGTGYGNTIYF
- | TRBD2 | 18 | TRBJ2-3 | TRBV18 | TGTGCCAGCTCCCCTGGACTAGCGGGGGGGGCTAGCACAGATACGCAGTATTTT | CASSPGLAGGASTDTQYF
- | TRBD2 | 16 | TRBJ2-2 | TRBV4-1 | TGCGCCAGCAGCCAAGACGAAGCGGGGCTCAACGGGGAGCTGTTTTTT | CASSQDEAGLNGELFF
- | - | 16 | TRBJ2-7 | TRBV19 | TGTGCCAGTAGTATAGATCAGGCAGGGCAAGGCTACGAGCAGTACTTC | CASSIDQAGQGYEQYF
- | - | 14 | TRBJ2-2 | TRBV18 | TGTGCCAGCTCAGGCGGGACTCACACCGGGGAGCTGTTTTTT | CASSGGTHTGELFF
- | - | 10 | TRBJ2-1 | TRBV6-1 | TGTGCCAGCAGTGAGACAGGGCAGTTCTTC | CASSETGQFF
- | TRBD2 | 15 | TRBJ2-3 | TRBV5-8 | TGTGCCAGCAGCTTGGGCCAGGGAGGGGCAGATACGCAGTATTTT | CASSLGQGGADTQYF
few | TRBD2 | 16 | TRBJ2-5 | TRBV5-6 | TGTGCCAGCAGCTTGGCAGCGGGGGGGCGAAAAGAGACCCAGTACTTC | CASSLAAGGRKETQYF
once | - | 13 | TRBJ1-2 | TRBV20-1 | TGCAGTGCTAGTTCGCAGTCAGACTATGGCTACACCTTC | CSASSQSDYGYTF
few | - | 16 | TRBJ2-5 | TRBV6-1 | TGTGCCAGCAGTGTTGGCAGGGGCCCAAATTCGGAGACCCAGTACTTC | CASSVGRGPNSETQYF
once | TRBD1 | 15 | TRBJ1-1 | TRBV10-3 | TGTGCCATCAGTGAGGCGGACAGGGGGAACACTGAAGCTTTCTTT | CAISEADRGNTEAFF
- | TRBD2 | 24 | TRBJ2-3 | TRBV7-1 | TGTGCCAGCAGCTCGTATAAGGGGAACGGGACTAGCGGGGGGGAAGGTTACCTCACAGATACGCAGTATTTT | CASSSYKGNGTSGGEGYLTDTQYF
- | - | 13 | TRBJ2-5 | TRBV2 | TGTGCCAGCAGTGAGTACAGCCAAGAGACCCAGTACTTC | CASSEYSQETQYF
once | - | 14 | TRBJ1-1 | TRBV3-1/TRBV3-2 | TGTGCCAGCAGCCAACAGGGTGCCGGCACTGAAGCTTTCTTT | CASSQQGAGTEAFF
- | TRBD1 | 14 | TRBJ1-3 | TRBV6-5 | TGTGCCAGCAGTAATCAGGGGGCGGGAAACACCATATATTTT | CASSNQGAGNTIYF
- | - | 14 | TRBJ1-5 | TRBV27 | TGTGCCAGCAGTTATGCAGATAGCAATCAGCCCCAGCATTTT | CASSYADSNQPQHF